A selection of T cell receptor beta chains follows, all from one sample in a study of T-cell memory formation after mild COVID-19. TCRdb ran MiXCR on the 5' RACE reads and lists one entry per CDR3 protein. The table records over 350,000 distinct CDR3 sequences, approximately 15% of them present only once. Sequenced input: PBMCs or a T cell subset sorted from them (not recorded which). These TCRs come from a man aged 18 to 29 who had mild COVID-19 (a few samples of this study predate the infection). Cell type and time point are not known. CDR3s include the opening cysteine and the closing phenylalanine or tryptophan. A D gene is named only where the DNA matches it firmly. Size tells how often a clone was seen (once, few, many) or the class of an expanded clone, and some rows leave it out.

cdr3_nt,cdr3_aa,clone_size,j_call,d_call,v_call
TGCGCCAGCAGCCAAGATTTTTCGCGGGCCCAGTACTTC,CASSQDFSRAQYF,few,TRBJ2-5,NA,TRBV4-3
TGTGCCAGCAGCCCACTAGCGGGGTCGGACAATGAGCAGTTCTTC,CASSPLAGSDNEQFF,NA,TRBJ2-1,TRBD2,TRBV7-9
TGTGCCAGCAGTTCTGGAGGACTAGCGGGCCGCACAGATACGCAGTATTTT,CASSSGGLAGRTDTQYF,NA,TRBJ2-3,TRBD2,TRBV12-3/TRBV12-4
TGTGCCAGCAGCACATCAGGGGTTGGAGATAGCAATCAGCCCCAGCATTTT,CASSTSGVGDSNQPQHF,once,TRBJ1-5,NA,TRBV5-8
TGTGCCAGCAGTCCACGGGTGGTAGGGGAGCTGTTTTTT,CASSPRVVGELFF,few,TRBJ2-2,NA,TRBV12-3/TRBV12-4
TGTGCCAGCAGCTTCGGCGGGGGACTACAAGAGACCCAGTACTTC,CASSFGGGLQETQYF,few,TRBJ2-5,TRBD2,TRBV11-1
TGCGCCAGCAGCCAAGCGGTCGCAGTTAATGAAAAACTGTTTTTT,CASSQAVAVNEKLFF,NA,TRBJ1-4,NA,TRBV4-3
TGTGCCAGCAGCGATTTCCCACCCCAGAAGCAGTTCTTC,CASSDFPPQKQFF,NA,TRBJ2-1,NA,TRBV7-9
TGTGCCAGCAGCCTTGGGTATAGGGGGCTTGTTGGAGAAAAACTGTTTTTT,CASSLGYRGLVGEKLFF,few,TRBJ1-4,TRBD1,TRBV5-5
TGCAGCGCCACGGGACAGCCGGGCTACACCTTC,CSATGQPGYTF,few,TRBJ1-2,TRBD1,TRBV29-1
TGTGCCAGTAGTAACGGGGGTAATGAGCAGTTCTTC,CASSNGGNEQFF,NA,TRBJ2-1,NA,TRBV19
TGTGCCAGCAGCGGATACTACAATGAGCAGTTCTTC,CASSGYYNEQFF,few,TRBJ2-1,NA,TRBV2
TGTGCCAGCAGTGAAGGGGGCGAGGGCAATCAGCCCCAGCATTTT,CASSEGGEGNQPQHF,few,TRBJ1-5,NA,TRBV25-1
TGCAGCGCCACAAGAGGAGGGGAGAACACTGAAGCTTTCTTT,CSATRGGENTEAFF,NA,TRBJ1-1,NA,TRBV29-1
TGTGCCAGCCGCATTGTAGGGTCCGCGGCTTTC,CASRIVGSAAF,few,TRBJ2-5,NA,TRBV12-3/TRBV12-4
TGTGCCAGCAGCTTAGGTCGGTCCAAACACACAGATACGCAGTATTTT,CASSLGRSKHTDTQYF,NA,TRBJ2-3,NA,TRBV7-2
TGCGCCAGCAGCGACCCTAGCGGGGGGTTACACAATGAGCAGTTCTTC,CASSDPSGGLHNEQFF,few,TRBJ2-1,TRBD2,TRBV4-1
TGCGCCAGCAGCTTGGGTATCAGATACGACTATGGCTACACCTTC,CASSLGIRYDYGYTF,NA,TRBJ1-2,NA,TRBV5-1
TGCGCCAGCAGCTTGATTAGCGTCGCGAACACCGGGGAGCTGTTTTTT,CASSLISVANTGELFF,NA,TRBJ2-2,NA,TRBV5-1
TGTGCCAGCCATTCGGATGGCTCTGGGGCCAACGTCCTGACTTTC,CASHSDGSGANVLTF,few,TRBJ2-6,NA,TRBV28
TGTGCCAGCAGTTTATCGGGGGAAAGCTATGGCTACACCTTC,CASSLSGESYGYTF,many,TRBJ1-2,NA,TRBV27
TGTGCCAGCAGTGAGGGTGGTTCCAATCAGCCCCAGCATTTT,CASSEGGSNQPQHF,NA,TRBJ1-5,NA,TRBV6-1
TGTGCCAGCAGCCAAGACACCCTCTCTGGGGCCAACGTCCTGACTTTC,CASSQDTLSGANVLTF,NA,TRBJ2-6,NA,TRBV7-9
TGTGCCAGCAGCCAAGGGAACTTCCCCCACGAGCAGTACTTC,CASSQGNFPHEQYF,NA,TRBJ2-7,NA,TRBV4-2
TGTGCCAGCAGCTTAGGGACAGGGGTAACCGGGGAGCTGTTTTTT,CASSLGTGVTGELFF,NA,TRBJ2-2,TRBD1,TRBV11-1
TGTGCCAGCAGCTCCAACGTTCGAGGGTACTCTGGGGCCAACGTCCTGACTTTC,CASSSNVRGYSGANVLTF,many,TRBJ2-6,NA,TRBV7-2
TGTGCCAGCAGCGGGGACAGGGGAAGTCAGCCCCAGCATTTT,CASSGDRGSQPQHF,NA,TRBJ1-5,TRBD1,TRBV7-9
TGTGCCAGCAGCCAGGGACAGGAGAATTCACCCCTCCACTTT,CASSQGQENSPLHF,few,TRBJ1-6,TRBD1,TRBV3-1
TGTGCCAGCAGCTTAGCGCCTAGCGGGGCCCAAGAGACCCAGTACTTC,CASSLAPSGAQETQYF,few,TRBJ2-5,TRBD2,TRBV7-8
TGCGCCAGCAGCCAAGATTCCCGCGTTGGGGGGCTTACCGGGGAGCTGTTTTTT,CASSQDSRVGGLTGELFF,few,TRBJ2-2,NA,TRBV4-3
TGTGCCAGCAGACTGTGGTCCGGGGAGCTGTTTTTT,CASRLWSGELFF,NA,TRBJ2-2,NA,TRBV27
TGTGCCAGCAGCTTAACAGGGGGCGGCGGCTATGGCTACACCTTC,CASSLTGGGGYGYTF,NA,TRBJ1-2,TRBD1,TRBV7-9
TGTGCCAGCAGCCCAAACGAAGTAGACACTGAAGCTTTCTTT,CASSPNEVDTEAFF,NA,TRBJ1-1,NA,TRBV7-8
TGTGCCAGCAGCTTCGGGACAGGGTTACGGGAGACCCAGTACTTC,CASSFGTGLRETQYF,few,TRBJ2-5,TRBD1,TRBV7-9
TGCAGTGCAGTAAGGGACAGGAAGCTGTTTTTT,CSAVRDRKLFF,NA,TRBJ1-4,TRBD1,TRBV20-1
TGTGCCAGCAGTCAACTCCGGGACGGAACAGATACGCAGTATTTT,CASSQLRDGTDTQYF,few,TRBJ2-3,NA,TRBV12-3/TRBV12-4
TGTGCTAGCAGCTCAAAGTGGGATAACCAAGAGACCCAGTACTTC,CASSSKWDNQETQYF,few,TRBJ2-5,NA,TRBV7-7
TGTGCCAGCAGTTACCACGGGACAGCCCAAGAGACCCAGTACTTC,CASSYHGTAQETQYF,NA,TRBJ2-5,TRBD1,TRBV6-5
TGTGCCAGCAGTGGCCTGAACAGGGGCGGGTACAATGAGCAGTTCTTC,CASSGLNRGGYNEQFF,NA,TRBJ2-1,TRBD1,TRBV6-1
TGTGCCAGCAGCTTAGCCCCTCTAAGCTCCTATAATTCACCCCTCCACTTT,CASSLAPLSSYNSPLHF,NA,TRBJ1-6,NA,TRBV13
TGCGCCAGCAGCTTGGAAGGTATGGTTTACACTGAAGCTTTCTTT,CASSLEGMVYTEAFF,NA,TRBJ1-1,NA,TRBV5-1
TGTGCCAGCACCCTATCGGGCAGACGGGATTGGGAAAAGAGCGGGGAGCTGTTTTTT,CASTLSGRRDWEKSGELFF,NA,TRBJ2-2,NA,TRBV6-2/TRBV6-3
TGCGCCAGCAGCACGTCGTCCGGGGATACGCAGTATTTT,CASSTSSGDTQYF,few,TRBJ2-3,NA,TRBV5-1
TGCGCCAGCAGCTTGTTTCCTGGGAATAATGAAAAACTGTTTTTT,CASSLFPGNNEKLFF,few,TRBJ1-4,NA,TRBV5-1
TGTGCCAGCAGCTCGGCCGGGACAGGGGATGAAAAACTGTTTTTT,CASSSAGTGDEKLFF,few,TRBJ1-4,TRBD1,TRBV5-6
TGCAGTGCTAGCCTCCCCACTAGCGGGGGGTTTGAAGAGCAGTTCTTC,CSASLPTSGGFEEQFF,many,TRBJ2-1,TRBD2,TRBV20-1
TGTGCCAGCAGATTAGCGGGGGGGCATGAGCAGTTCTTC,CASRLAGGHEQFF,NA,TRBJ2-1,TRBD2,TRBV6-5
TGCGCCAGCAGCCAATCGGGAACAGACTACTCCTACGAGCAGTACTTC,CASSQSGTDYSYEQYF,few,TRBJ2-7,NA,TRBV4-3
TGTGCCAGCAGGCTTACAGGACTGAACTCCTACAATGAGCAGTTCTTC,CASRLTGLNSYNEQFF,many,TRBJ2-1,NA,TRBV28
TGTGCCAGCTCAGAGGACAGGGGGAGCACCTATGGCTACACCTTC,CASSEDRGSTYGYTF,NA,TRBJ1-2,TRBD1,TRBV18
TGCGCCAGCAGCCAAGGATTCCGCGGGGGGGCCAATGAGCAGTTCTTC,CASSQGFRGGANEQFF,few,TRBJ2-1,TRBD2,TRBV4-1
TGTGCCAGCAGGCCGTGGGGGGAGGGTGGCTACACCTTC,CASRPWGEGGYTF,NA,TRBJ1-2,NA,TRBV12-3/TRBV12-4
TGTGCCAGCCAGACAGGAGCCAAAAACATTCAGTACTTC,CASQTGAKNIQYF,few,TRBJ2-4,NA,TRBV6-2/TRBV6-3
TGTGCCAGCAGTTCCGACAGTCCAGCCTCCCTCGTCTACGAGCAGTACTTC,CASSSDSPASLVYEQYF,many,TRBJ2-7,NA,TRBV6-5
TGTGCCAGCAGCCCGCACAGGGGTGACATTCAGTACTTC,CASSPHRGDIQYF,NA,TRBJ2-4,NA,TRBV21-1
TGTGCCAGCAGTTATCAGGGACAGGGCTCTGGCTACACCTTC,CASSYQGQGSGYTF,NA,TRBJ1-2,TRBD1,TRBV6-5
TGTGCCAGCAGCTTAGGCTCAGGGACCTACTCCTACAATGAGCAGTTCTTC,CASSLGSGTYSYNEQFF,NA,TRBJ2-1,NA,TRBV7-2
TGTGCCACCAGCAGAGCAGGGGCTCGGGAAGAGACCCAGTACTTC,CATSRAGAREETQYF,NA,TRBJ2-5,NA,TRBV15
TGTGCCAGTAGTATAAGTCCAGCCGTCGAGGAGCAGTACTTC,CASSISPAVEEQYF,few,TRBJ2-7,NA,TRBV19